This entry lists 13 T cell receptor beta chains sequenced from one sample in a study of blood T cell repertoires in COVID-19. This table comes from immunoSEQ multiplex PCR, and its TCRdb copy is limited to in-frame clones, with some not included. The sample has about 210,000 clones; roughly 86% are singletons. Specimen: PBMCs or T cells enriched from blood (not recorded which). These receptors were taken from a young man with acute COVID-19.

This chain uses TRBV7-9 with TRBJ1-1; 8 bases are shared with TRBD1. J gave up 4 bases and V 0 bases, and 4 bases lay outside the gene matches. The germline CDR1 and CDR2 sequences are SEHNR and FQNEAQ (reference sequence). The CDR3 extends over 15 amino acids. In DNA, the CDR3 is TGTGCCAGCAGCTTAGCGGACAGGGTTGTCACTGAAGCTTTCTTT. Translation gives CASSLADRVVTEAFF.

V is TRBV10-3 and J is TRBJ2-1, with 7 bases that match TRBD2. This CDR3 is built from 16 residues. Trimming cost V 0 bases and J 8 bases; bases outside gene matches: 10. The germline gives CDR1 ENHRY, CDR2 SYGVKD. The CDR3 reads CAISESTSSTVHEQFF. The CDR3 nucleotides read TGTGCCATCAGTGAGTCGACTAGCTCTACTGTGCATGAGCAGTTCTTC.

The chain uses TRBV4-3 and TRBJ2-7; 9 positions match TRBD2. The germline gives CDR1 LGHNA, CDR2 YSLEER. J lost 1 base, V lost 0 bases, and 1 base had no gene match. There are 15 residues in the CDR3. CDR3: CASSQEREGSYEQYF. Here the CDR3 DNA reads TGCGCCAGCAGCCAAGAGCGGGAGGGTTCCTACGAGCAGTACTTC.

This clone was recorded once. This sequence may be a read error, since a much larger clone differs from it by one base. Other nucleotide sequences from this sample produce the same CDR3. This rearrangement joins TRBV16 to TRBJ2-7, with 7 bases lining up with TRBD1. CDR3 length: 13 residues. From germline, CDR1 is KGHSY and CDR2 FQNENV. The J segment lost 4 bases and the V segment lost 4 bases, leaving 4 bases of the junction unmatched. The CDR3 DNA reads TGTGCCAGCAGCCGAGGGGACAGTTACGAGCAGTACTTC. Its translation is CASSRGDSYEQYF. The whole variable domain, remainder taken from reference TRBV16 and TRBJ2-7, is GEEVAQTPKHLVRGEGQKAKLYCAPIKGHSYVFWYQQVLKNEFKFLISFQNENVFDETGMPKERFSAKCLPNSPCSLEIQATKLEDSAVYFCASSRGDSYEQYFGPGTRLTVT.

The V call is TRBV4-2, the J call TRBJ2-1; D is unresolved. This CDR3 comprises 11 residues. The germline V gene has CDR1 LGHNA and CDR2 YNFKEQ. Trimming shortened V by 1 base and J by 10 bases, and 5 bases separated the two germline ends. CDR3 in DNA: TGTGCCAGCAGCCAAGCGCTAGAGCAGTTCTTC. It yields the protein CASSQALEQFF.

This chain connects TRBV7-2 to TRBJ2-7, with TRBD1 identical over 7 bases. Trimming at V came to 1 base and at J to 4 bases, leaving 7 bases not matched to a gene. Germline CDR1 and CDR2: SGHTA and FQGNSA. This CDR3 contains 15 residues. The CDR3 sequence: CASSLDSQGVYEQYF. CDR3 DNA sequence: TGTGCCAGCAGCTTAGATTCCCAGGGGGTGTACGAGCAGTACTTC.

CDR3 bases: TGTGCCAGCAGCATTGACAGGTACGAGCAGTACTTC. The encoded protein is CASSIDRYEQYF. This chain links TRBV5-6 with TRBJ2-7; tentatively, D is TRBD1 (6 bases). Germline CDR1 SGHDT, CDR2 YYEEEE. V lost 4 bases and J lost 4, with 9 bases in between. The CDR3 consists of 12 residues.

The rearrangement links TRBV11-2 to TRBJ1-1; D perhaps matches TRBD1 (5 bases). The CDR3 is 13 residues long. Deletions cut 2 bases from V and 11 bases from J, with 15 bases between. CDR1 SGHAT and CDR2 FQNNGV come from the germline V gene. The CDR3 DNA reads TGTGCCAGCAGCTTATCGGGGGTAAACGGGGCTTTCTTT. It encodes CASSLSGVNGAFF.

The V call is TRBV7-2, the J call TRBJ1-4; tentatively, D is TRBD1 (6 bases). The CDR3 runs 15 residues. Germline CDR1 reads SGHTA; CDR2 reads FQGNSA. V was shortened by 6 bases and J by 7 bases, with 18 bases between the two germline ends. The CDR3 coding sequence is TGTGCCAGCAGTTTGCAGGGGTTCACGGCTGAAAAACTGTTTTTT. It specifies CASSLQGFTAEKLFF.

This clone was seen only once. The chain carries TRBV18 and TRBJ2-5; 9 bases are a match to TRBD1. The CDR3 loop spans 15 amino acids. Germline CDR1 is KGHSH and CDR2 is LQKENI. The trim removed 3 bases at V and 5 bases at J, leaving 7 bases unmatched. The CDR3 DNA follows: TGTGCCAGCTCACCCCCGGGACAGGGCGGGGAGACCCAGTACTTC. Translation: CASSPPGQGGETQYF. The full variable domain, rest sourced from reference TRBV18 and TRBJ2-5, is NAGVMQNPRHLVRRRGQEARLRCSPMKGHSHVYWYRQLPEEGLKFMVYLQKENIIDESGMPKERFSAEFPKEGPSILRIQQVVRGDSAAYFCASSPPGQGGETQYFGPGTRLLVL.

The V and J genes are TRBV30 and TRBJ2-5, with 13 bases matching TRBD2. The CDR3 is made up of 15 amino acids. Germline V gene sequence: CDR1 GTSNPN, CDR2 SVGIG (reference sequence). With V trimmed by 5 bases and J by 5 bases, 8 bases remained unmatched. The CDR3 DNA reads as TGTGCCTGGGATGGACTAGCGGGAGTAAGGGAGACCCAGTACTTC. Its protein product is CAWDGLAGVRETQYF.

The CDR3 reads CAISEQLGNYNEQFF. DNA of the CDR3: TGTGCCATCAGTGAACAACTAGGGAATTACAATGAGCAGTTCTTC. J is TRBJ2-1 and V is TRBV10-3; possibly TRBD2 for D (5 bases). This CDR3 is built from 15 residues. Germline V CDR1 and CDR2: ENHRY, SYGVKD. The V end was cut by 3 bases, the J end by 4 bases, with 13 bases between.

The chain couples TRBV27 to TRBJ1-5; 8 bases fit TRBD1. The J segment lost 7 bases and the V segment lost 8 bases, leaving 7 bases of the junction unmatched. This CDR3 comprises 13 residues. From germline, CDR1 is MNHEY and CDR2 SMNVEV (reference sequence). CDR3 nucleotides: TGTGCCAGCGGCCGGGACAGGACGCAGCCCCAGCATTTT. The encoded protein is CASGRDRTQPQHF.